The 19 T cell receptor beta chains presented below share a single source sample, sequenced in a study of blood T cell repertoires in COVID-19. Measured with immunoSEQ multiplex PCR; TCRdb has only the in-frame clones, and not every one. This sample has about 34,000 clones, with 75% to 90% found just once. Sample: peripheral blood. These receptor sequences come from a man between 60 and 75 years old with active COVID-19.

The gene calls are TRBV18 and TRBJ2-3; possible D gene TRBD2, 6 bases. V dropped 3 bases and J dropped 5 bases, with 18 bases sitting between them. The CDR3 covers 16 residues. CDR1 and CDR2 from the germline V gene are KGHSH and LQKENI. The CDR3 region is CASSPVTGAAGDTQYF. In DNA, the CDR3 is TGTGCCAGCTCACCGGTAACGGGAGCCGCGGGAGATACGCAGTATTTT.

CDR3 residues: CASSLGTPGYNSPLHF. CDR3 bases: TGTGCCAGCAGCCTCGGGACACCAGGTTATAATTCACCCCTCCACTTT. J is TRBJ1-6 and V is TRBV7-3; D perhaps matches TRBD1 (6 bases). The CDR3 contains 16 residues. V lost 5 bases and J lost 4, with 15 bases in between. Germline V gene lookup returns CDR1 SGHTA and CDR2 FQGTGA.

The gene calls are TRBV21-1 and TRBJ2-7; TRBD2 is the table's D call and was not checked against the DNA. TRBV21-1 is described as a pseudogene. This CDR3 region has 16 residues. CDR3 sequence: CASTSPVRRNSYEQYF. CDR3 sequence (DNA): TGTGCCAGCACCTCGCCCGTGAGGAGAAACTCCTACGAGCAGTACTTC.

Comment on this clone: Within the sample, other DNA sequences also encode this same CDR3. The chain employs TRBV5-1 and TRBJ2-2; D might be TRBD1 (5 bases). Germline V CDR1 and CDR2: SGHRS, YFSETQ. The CDR3 is 15 amino acids. Trimming stripped 0 bases from V and 1 base from J, with 7 bases between. This CDR3 is CASSLGQGNTGELFF. DNA of the CDR3: TGCGCCAGCAGCTTGGGGCAGGGGAACACCGGGGAGCTGTTTTTT.

The chain combines TRBV25-1 with TRBJ1-2; possibly TRBD1 for D (6 bases). V shed 6 bases and J shed 4 bases, with 15 bases lying between them. This CDR3 has 14 amino acids. The V gene's germline CDR1 is MGHDK and CDR2 SYGVNS. CDR3 coding DNA: TGTGCCAGCAGGATCCTGACAGGTTCCTATGGCTACACCTTC. Protein: CASRILTGSYGYTF.

The J gene is TRBJ1-5, the V gene TRBV12-3 or TRBV12-4; tentatively, D is TRBD1 (5 bases). Deletions cut 6 bases from V and 4 bases from J, with 7 bases between. This CDR3 is built from 12 residues. CDR3 residues: CASRKGNQPQHF. For the CDR3, the DNA is TGTGCCAGCAGAAAGGGGAATCAGCCCCAGCATTTT.

The chain employs TRBV2 and TRBJ1-4, with D possibly TRBD1 on 5 matching bases. Looked up from germline, CDR1 is SNHLY and CDR2 is FYNNEI. CDR3 length: 14 amino acids. V dropped 5 bases and J dropped 8 bases, with 15 bases sitting between them. This CDR3 reads CASSTRDIGEKLFF. The CDR3 DNA is TGTGCCAGCAGTACCAGGGATATTGGGGAAAAACTGTTTTTT.

The chain joins TRBV18 to TRBJ2-5; 7 bases fit TRBD2. Germline V lookup: CDR1 KGHSH, CDR2 LQKENI. The CDR3 consists of 15 residues. V shed 3 bases and J 5 bases; nucleotides not matched to a gene: 9. CDR3 bases: TGTGCCAGCTCACCGCCGCTAGCGGTGATGGAGACCCAGTACTTC. Its translation: CASSPPLAVMETQYF.

This sequence joins TRBV11-2 and TRBJ2-7; 10 bases line up with TRBD2. Germline CDR1 SGHAT, CDR2 FQNNGV. The CDR3 runs 17 residues. The trim removed 5 bases at V and 1 base at J, leaving 11 bases unmatched. The CDR3 region is CASSISGLAGDSYEQYF. As DNA, the CDR3 is TGTGCCAGCAGCATCAGTGGGCTAGCGGGAGATTCCTACGAGCAGTACTTC.

The V gene is TRBV28, the J gene TRBJ2-1, with D possibly matching TRBD2 (6 bases). The CDR3 runs 13 residues. V lost 6 bases to trimming and J lost 7 bases, with 13 bases between them. Germline V lookup: CDR1 MDHEN, CDR2 SYDVKM. CDR3 DNA: TGTGCCAGCAGCCGGGACTTGGGAAATGAGCAGTTCTTC. Translation gives CASSRDLGNEQFF.

The chain is built from TRBV10-1 and TRBJ2-5; maybe TRBD1 (6 bases). This CDR3 region has 15 residues. Germline CDR1 is WNHNN and CDR2 is SYGVQD (reference sequence). V lost 0 bases to trimming and J lost 1 base, with 9 bases between them. The CDR3 nucleotides read TGCGCCAGCAGTGAGTCTGTGACAGGCCAAGAGACCCAGTACTTC. It yields the protein CASSESVTGQETQYF.

CDR3 bases: TGTGCCAGTAGTATAGGGCAGGGCGGCACTGAAGCTTTCTTT. Its protein is CASSIGQGGTEAFF. The rearrangement joins TRBV19 to TRBJ1-1, with a possible D match to TRBD1 (5 bases). This CDR3 contains 14 residues. Trimming removed 1 base from V and 4 bases from J, with 10 bases in between. The germline CDR1 and CDR2 sequences are LNHDA and SQIVND (reference sequence). Together with reference TRBV19 and TRBJ1-1, the CDR3 gives the full variable domain: DGGITQSPKYLFRKEGQNVTLSCEQNLNHDAMYWYRQDPGQGLRLIYYSQIVNDFQKGDIAEGYSVSREKKESFPLTVTSAQKNPTAFYLCASSIGQGGTEAFFGQGTRLTVV.

The rearrangement uses TRBV6-5 and TRBJ1-2, with TRBD1 matching 9 bases. The V gene end was trimmed by 5 bases and the J gene end by 7 bases; junction bases not matched to a gene: 11. The CDR3 sequence is 15 residues long. Germline V lookup: CDR1 MNHEY, CDR2 SVGAGI. The CDR3: CASSRPGQGHGGYTF. The CDR3, as DNA: TGTGCCAGCAGTCGTCCGGGACAGGGACATGGTGGCTACACCTTC.

The chain couples TRBV3-1 (or the pseudogene TRBV3-2) to TRBJ2-3, with unresolved D. Germline V lookup: CDR1 LGHDT, CDR2 YNNKEL (reference sequence). This CDR3 contains 11 residues. Trimming removed 4 bases from V and 6 bases from J, with 5 bases in between. CDR3 loop: CASSRADTQYF. The CDR3 nucleotides read TGTGCCAGCAGCCGGGCCGATACGCAGTATTTT.

V gene TRBV21-1 combines with J gene TRBJ2-1; the D segment call TRBD2 is taken from the table without a DNA check. TRBV21-1 corresponds to a pseudogene. There are 15 residues in the CDR3. The CDR3: CASSNGGDRYNEQFF. The CDR3 DNA reads as TGTGCCAGCAGCAATGGAGGGGATAGGTACAATGAGCAGTTCTTC.

J is TRBJ2-3 and V is TRBV5-1, with D maybe TRBD1 (6 bases). The germline gives CDR1 SGHRS, CDR2 YFSETQ. This CDR3 comprises 16 residues. V lost 0 bases and J lost 0, with 11 bases in between. CDR3: CASSLGGQGSTDTQYF. In DNA, the CDR3 is TGCGCCAGCAGCTTGGGGGGTCAGGGGAGCACAGATACGCAGTATTTT.

V usage is TRBV30 and J usage is TRBJ1-1, with TRBD1 identical over 10 bases. This CDR3 comprises 13 residues. Germline V gene lookup returns CDR1 GTSNPN and CDR2 SVGIG (reference sequence). Trimming at V came to 3 bases and at J to 7 bases, leaving 5 bases not matched to a gene. As DNA, the CDR3 is TGTGCCTGGAGGACAGGGGGCGCGGATGAAGCTTTCTTT. Translated: CAWRTGGADEAFF.

The chain carries TRBV6-7 and TRBJ1-5; 10 bases are a match to TRBD1. TRBV6-7 is reported as an ORF; its role is uncertain. This CDR3 has 18 amino acids. Trimming took 2 bases from V and 6 from J; bases not matched to a gene: 13. The CDR3: CASSYLSGTGEFSQPQHF. The CDR3 DNA reads as TGTGCCAGCAGTTACCTTTCCGGGACAGGGGAATTCAGTCAGCCCCAGCATTTT.

The chain joins TRBV7-2 to TRBJ2-1; D unresolved. The CDR3 is made up of 13 amino acids. CDR1 is SGHTA and CDR2 is FQGNSA in the germline V gene. V shed 3 bases and J shed 9 bases, with 12 bases lying between them. This CDR3 is CASSFNSLREQFF. DNA for the CDR3: TGTGCCAGCAGCTTTAATAGTCTCCGTGAGCAGTTCTTC.